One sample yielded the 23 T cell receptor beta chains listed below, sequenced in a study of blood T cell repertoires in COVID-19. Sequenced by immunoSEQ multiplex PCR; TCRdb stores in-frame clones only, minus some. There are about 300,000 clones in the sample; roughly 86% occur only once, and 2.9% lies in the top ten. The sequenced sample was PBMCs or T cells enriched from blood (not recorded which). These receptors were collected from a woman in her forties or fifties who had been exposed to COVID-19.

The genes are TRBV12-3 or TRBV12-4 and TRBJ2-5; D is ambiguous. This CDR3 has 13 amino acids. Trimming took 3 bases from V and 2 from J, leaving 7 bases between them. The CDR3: CASSFEQQETQYF. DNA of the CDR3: TGTGCCAGCAGTTTTGAACAGCAAGAGACCCAGTACTTC.

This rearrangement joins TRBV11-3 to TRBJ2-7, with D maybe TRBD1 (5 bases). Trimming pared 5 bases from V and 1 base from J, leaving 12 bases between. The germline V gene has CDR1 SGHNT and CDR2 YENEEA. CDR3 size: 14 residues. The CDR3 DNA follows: TGTGCCAGCAGCCCATCCCCAGGGTCCTACGAGCAGTACTTC. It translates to CASSPSPGSYEQYF.

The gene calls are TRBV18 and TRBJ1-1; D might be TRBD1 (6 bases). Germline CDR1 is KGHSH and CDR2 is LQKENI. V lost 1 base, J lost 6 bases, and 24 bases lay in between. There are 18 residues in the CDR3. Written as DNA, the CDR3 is TGTGCCAGCTCACCACTTGTCCAGGGGAAGGTCTCGGTCGCTGAAGCTTTCTTT. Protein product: CASSPLVQGKVSVAEAFF.

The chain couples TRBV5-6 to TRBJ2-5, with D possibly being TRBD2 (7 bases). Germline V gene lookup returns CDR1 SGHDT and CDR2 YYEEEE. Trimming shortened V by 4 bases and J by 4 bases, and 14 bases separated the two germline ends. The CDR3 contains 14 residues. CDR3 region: CASSRWGGGETQYF. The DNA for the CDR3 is TGTGCCAGCAGCAGGTGGGGGGGCGGAGAGACCCAGTACTTC.

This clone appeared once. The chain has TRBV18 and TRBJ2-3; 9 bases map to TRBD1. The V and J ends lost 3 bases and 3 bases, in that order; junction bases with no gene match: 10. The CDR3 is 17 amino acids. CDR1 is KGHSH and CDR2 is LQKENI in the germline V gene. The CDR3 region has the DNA TGTGCCAGCTCACCCTCCCGGGGGACAGGGAAAACAGATACGCAGTATTTT. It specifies CASSPSRGTGKTDTQYF.

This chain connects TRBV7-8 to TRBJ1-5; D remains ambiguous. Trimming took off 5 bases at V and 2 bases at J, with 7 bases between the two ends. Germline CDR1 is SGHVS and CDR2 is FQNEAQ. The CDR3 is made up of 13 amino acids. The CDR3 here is CASSPGRNQPQHF. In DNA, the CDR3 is TGTGCCAGCAGCCCAGGTCGCAATCAGCCCCAGCATTTT.

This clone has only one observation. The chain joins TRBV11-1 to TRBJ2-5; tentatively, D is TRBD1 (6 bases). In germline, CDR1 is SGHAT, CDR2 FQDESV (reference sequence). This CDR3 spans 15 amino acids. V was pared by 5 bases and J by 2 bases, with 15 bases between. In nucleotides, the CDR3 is TGTGCCAGCAGCATATACACAGGGATTCAAGAGACCCAGTACTTC. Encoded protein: CASSIYTGIQETQYF.

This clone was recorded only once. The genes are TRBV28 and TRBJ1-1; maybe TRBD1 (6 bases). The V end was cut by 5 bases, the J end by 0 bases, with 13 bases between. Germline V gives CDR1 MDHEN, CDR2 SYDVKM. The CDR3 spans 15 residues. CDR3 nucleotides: TGTGCCAGCAGTCCGCCGGGGGGCTTGAACACTGAAGCTTTCTTT. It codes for CASSPPGGLNTEAFF.

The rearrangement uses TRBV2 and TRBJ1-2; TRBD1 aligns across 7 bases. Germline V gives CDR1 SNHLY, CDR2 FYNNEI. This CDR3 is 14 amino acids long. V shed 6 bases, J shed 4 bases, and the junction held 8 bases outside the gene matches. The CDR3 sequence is CASRSGGQIYGYTF. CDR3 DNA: TGTGCCAGCAGGAGTGGGGGACAGATCTATGGCTACACCTTC.

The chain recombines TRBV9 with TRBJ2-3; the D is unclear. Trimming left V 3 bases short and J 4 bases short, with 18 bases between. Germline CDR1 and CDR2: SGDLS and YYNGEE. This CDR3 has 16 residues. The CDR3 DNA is TGTGCCAGCAGCGCCGGCCGGCTAGACTTCGCAGATACGCAGTATTTT. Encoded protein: CASSAGRLDFADTQYF.

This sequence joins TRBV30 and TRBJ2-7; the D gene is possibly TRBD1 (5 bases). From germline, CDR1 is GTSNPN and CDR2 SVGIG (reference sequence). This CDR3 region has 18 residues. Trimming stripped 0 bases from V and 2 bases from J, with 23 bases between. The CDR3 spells CAWSVPYIAGLAAYEQYF. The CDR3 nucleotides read TGTGCCTGGAGTGTTCCCTATATAGCAGGGCTGGCGGCCTACGAGCAGTACTTC.

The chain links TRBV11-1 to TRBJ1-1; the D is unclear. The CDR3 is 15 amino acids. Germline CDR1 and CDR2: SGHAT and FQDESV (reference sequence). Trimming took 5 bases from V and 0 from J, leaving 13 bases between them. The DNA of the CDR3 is TGTGCCAGCAGCACCCACCGCGGGGTGAACACTGAAGCTTTCTTT. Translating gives CASSTHRGVNTEAFF.

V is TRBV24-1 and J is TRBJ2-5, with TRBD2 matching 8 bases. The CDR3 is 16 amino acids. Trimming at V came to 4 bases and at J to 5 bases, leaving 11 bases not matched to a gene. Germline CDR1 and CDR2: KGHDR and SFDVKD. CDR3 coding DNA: TGTGCCACCAGTGACCCGTTAGGCGGGGGGTTGGAGACCCAGTACTTC. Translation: CATSDPLGGGLETQYF.

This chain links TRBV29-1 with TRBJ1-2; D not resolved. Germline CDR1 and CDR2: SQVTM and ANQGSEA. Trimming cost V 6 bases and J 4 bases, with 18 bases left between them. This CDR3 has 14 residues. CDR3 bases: TGCAGCGTCTCGGGAGCTGACGGGAGCTATGGCTACACCTTC. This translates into CSVSGADGSYGYTF.

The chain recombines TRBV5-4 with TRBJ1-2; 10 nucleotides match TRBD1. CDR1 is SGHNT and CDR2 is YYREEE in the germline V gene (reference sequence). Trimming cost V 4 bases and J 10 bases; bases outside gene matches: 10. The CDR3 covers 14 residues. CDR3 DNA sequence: TGTGCCAGCAGCCTGACAGGGGGCCCCTCTGTCTACACCTTC. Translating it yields CASSLTGGPSVYTF.

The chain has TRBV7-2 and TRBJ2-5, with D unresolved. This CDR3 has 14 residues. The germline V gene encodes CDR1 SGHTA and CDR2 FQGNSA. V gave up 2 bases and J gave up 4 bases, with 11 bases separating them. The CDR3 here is CASSLIRSSETQYF. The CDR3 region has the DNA TGTGCCAGCAGCTTAATCCGGTCGTCAGAGACCCAGTACTTC.

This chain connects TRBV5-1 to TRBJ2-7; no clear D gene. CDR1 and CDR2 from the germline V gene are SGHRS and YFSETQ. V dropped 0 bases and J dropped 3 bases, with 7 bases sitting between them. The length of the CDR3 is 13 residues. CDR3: CASSLDSRYEQYF. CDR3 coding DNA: TGCGCCAGCAGCTTGGACAGTCGCTACGAGCAGTACTTC.

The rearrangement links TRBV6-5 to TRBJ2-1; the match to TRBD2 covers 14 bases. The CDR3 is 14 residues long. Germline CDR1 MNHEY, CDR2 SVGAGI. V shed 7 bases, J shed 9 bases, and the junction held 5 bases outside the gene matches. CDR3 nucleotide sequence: TGTGCCAGCAAGACTAGCGGGGGGGCTGGTGAGCAGTTCTTC. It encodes CASKTSGGAGEQFF.

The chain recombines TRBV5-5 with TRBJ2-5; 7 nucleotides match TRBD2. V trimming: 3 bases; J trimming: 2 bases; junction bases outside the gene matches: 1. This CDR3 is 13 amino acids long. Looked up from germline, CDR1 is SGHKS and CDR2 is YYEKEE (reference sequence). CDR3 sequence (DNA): TGTGCCAGCAGCTGGGGGGGACAAGAGACCCAGTACTTC. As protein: CASSWGGQETQYF.

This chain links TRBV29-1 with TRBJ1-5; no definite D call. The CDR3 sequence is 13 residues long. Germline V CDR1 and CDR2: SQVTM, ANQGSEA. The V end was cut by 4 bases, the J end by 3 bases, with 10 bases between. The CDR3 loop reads CSVVADFNQPQHF. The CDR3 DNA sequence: TGCAGCGTTGTAGCAGACTTCAATCAGCCCCAGCATTTT.

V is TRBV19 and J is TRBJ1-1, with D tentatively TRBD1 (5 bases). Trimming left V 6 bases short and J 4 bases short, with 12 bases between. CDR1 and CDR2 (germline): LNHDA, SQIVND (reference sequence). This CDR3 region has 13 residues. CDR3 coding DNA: TGTGCCAGTAGGACAGCACCCGGCACTGAAGCTTTCTTT. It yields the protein CASRTAPGTEAFF.

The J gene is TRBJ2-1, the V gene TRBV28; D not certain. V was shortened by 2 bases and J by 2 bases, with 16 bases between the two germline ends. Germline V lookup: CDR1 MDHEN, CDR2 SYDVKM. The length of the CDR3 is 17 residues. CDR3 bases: TGTGCCAGCAGTTTACAGCCCCCAGGTTCACCCTACAATGAGCAGTTCTTC. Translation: CASSLQPPGSPYNEQFF.

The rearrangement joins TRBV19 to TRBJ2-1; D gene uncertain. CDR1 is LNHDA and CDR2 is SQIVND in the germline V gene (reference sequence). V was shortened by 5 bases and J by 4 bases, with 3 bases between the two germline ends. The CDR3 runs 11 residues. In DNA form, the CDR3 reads TGTGCCAGTAGTCTTTACAATGAGCAGTTCTTC. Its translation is CASSLYNEQFF.